This T cell receptor beta chain derives from a study of cytomegalovirus exposure and HLA in healthy donors. PCR was performed using 60 Vbeta and 13 Jbeta primers. Sequencing was performed with immunoSEQ multiplex PCR; in TCRdb, only in-frame clones are kept and a portion is missing. The sample lists 35,000 to 40,000 clones, around three fifths occurring once. The TCR comes from a man in his fifties in good health and CMV-seropositive. The source material was PBMCs.

CDR3 DNA sequence: TGCGCCAGCAGAAGAGACAGGGATCAGCCCCAGCATTTT. Protein sequence: CASRRDRDQPQHF. The chain employs TRBV5-1 and TRBJ1-5; 7 bases match TRBD1. CDR1 is SGHRS, CDR2 YFSETQ, per germline. CDR3 length equals 13 residues. With 5 bases clipped from V and 5 bases from J, the junction kept 4 bases outside the gene matches.